The clone carrying this TCR beta chain was detected only once. This specimen belongs to a study of control samples from healthy donors and cancer patients. The ends were cut back, 0 bases at V and 2 bases at J, with 11 bases in the middle. There are 15 residues in the CDR3. Per germline, CDR1 MNHEY and CDR2 SVGAGI. Assay: immunoSEQ multiplex PCR; the TCRdb copy retains only in-frame clones and omits some. The table includes about 77,000 clones, approximately 92% detected once. This rearrangement joins TRBV6-5 to TRBJ2-7; perhaps TRBD1 as D (5 bases). Sample: blood. This clonotype originated in a woman in her sixties or seventies in good health. The CDR3 coding sequence is TGTGCCAGCAGTTACTCGACAGCCTTGACCTACGAGCAGTACTTC. Residues: CASSYSTALTYEQYF.